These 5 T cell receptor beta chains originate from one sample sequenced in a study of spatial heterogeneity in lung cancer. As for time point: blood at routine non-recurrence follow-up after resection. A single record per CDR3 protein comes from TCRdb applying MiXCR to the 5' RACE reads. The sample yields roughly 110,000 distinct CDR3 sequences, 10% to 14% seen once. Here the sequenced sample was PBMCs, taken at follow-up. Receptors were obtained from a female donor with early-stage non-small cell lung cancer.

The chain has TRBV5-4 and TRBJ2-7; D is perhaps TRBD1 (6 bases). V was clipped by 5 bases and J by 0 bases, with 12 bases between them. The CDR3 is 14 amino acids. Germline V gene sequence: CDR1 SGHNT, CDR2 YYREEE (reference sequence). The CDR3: CASSLQGTSYEQYF. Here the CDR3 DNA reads TGTGCCAGCAGTTTACAGGGAACCTCCTACGAGCAGTACTTC.

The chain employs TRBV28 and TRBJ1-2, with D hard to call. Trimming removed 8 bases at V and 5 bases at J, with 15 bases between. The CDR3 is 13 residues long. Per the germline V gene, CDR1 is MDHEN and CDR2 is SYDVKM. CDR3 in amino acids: CASARGRRYGYTF. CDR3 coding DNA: TGTGCCAGCGCCCGTGGGCGAAGGTATGGCTACACCTTC.

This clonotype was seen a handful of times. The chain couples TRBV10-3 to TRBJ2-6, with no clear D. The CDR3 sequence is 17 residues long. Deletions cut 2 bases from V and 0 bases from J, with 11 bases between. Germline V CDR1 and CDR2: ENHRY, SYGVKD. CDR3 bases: TGTGCCATCAGTGAGGGGGTATCGCTCTCTGGGGCCAACGTCCTGACTTTC. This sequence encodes CAISEGVSLSGANVLTF.

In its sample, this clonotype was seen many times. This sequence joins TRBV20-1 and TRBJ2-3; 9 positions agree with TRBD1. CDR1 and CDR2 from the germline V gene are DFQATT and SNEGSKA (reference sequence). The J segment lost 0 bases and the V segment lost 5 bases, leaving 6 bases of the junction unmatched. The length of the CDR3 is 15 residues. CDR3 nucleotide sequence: TGCAGTGCTGGGGACAGGGTCCCTAGCACAGATACGCAGTATTTT. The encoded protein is CSAGDRVPSTDTQYF.

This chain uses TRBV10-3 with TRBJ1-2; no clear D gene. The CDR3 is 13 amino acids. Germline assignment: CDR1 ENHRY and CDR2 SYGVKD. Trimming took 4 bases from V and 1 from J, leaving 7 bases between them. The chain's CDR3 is CAISGASNYGYTF. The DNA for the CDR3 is TGTGCCATCAGTGGGGCGAGTAACTATGGCTACACCTTC.